This entry describes one T cell receptor beta chain. The sample comes from a study of technical replicates of blood from several donors. The CDR3 loop spans 14 amino acids. The germline V gene encodes CDR1 SGHRS and CDR2 YFSETQ. Unmatched junction bases numbered 5, after V lost 4 bases and J lost 4 bases. Libraries were prepared by immunoSEQ multiplex PCR; TCRdb keeps only in-frame clonotypes and omits some of them. The sample shows 91,000 or so clones, 95% of them seen only once. This chain joins TRBV5-1 and TRBJ2-7; 10 nucleotides line up with TRBD1. The sequence derives from a human donor in good health. The sample comprised T cells isolated from PBMCs. CDR3 bases: TGCGCCAGCAGCGGCGGGACAGGGGATTACGAGCAGTACTTC. It translates to CASSGGTGDYEQYF.